The rows below give T cell receptor beta chains drawn from one sample of a study of blood T cell repertoires in COVID-19. Profiled with immunoSEQ multiplex PCR; TCRdb holds only in-frame clones, not every one. This table holds fewer than 55,000 clones, around 84% found once. Sequenced material: peripheral blood. The receptors were sampled from a man aged 45-60 years with acute or convalescent COVID-19. The CDR3 runs from the conserved cysteine through the conserved F or W. A D gene is named only where the DNA matches it firmly. Only some rows state a clone size, as once, few, many or a class for expanded clones.

TRBJ2-2 . TRBV5-6 . TGTGCCAGCAGCTTTTGGACAACGAACACCGGGGAGCTGTTTTTT CASSFWTTNTGELFF
TRBJ1-5 . TRBV7-6 once TGTGCCAGCAGCAAAGCGGGGGATCAGCCCCAGCATTTT CASSKAGDQPQHF
TRBJ2-1 . TRBV6-6 . TGTGCCAGCATTAAGGGGATGGTCAATGAGCAGTTCTTC CASIKGMVNEQFF
TRBJ1-5 . TRBV6-2/TRBV6-3 few TGTGCCAGCAGTTCGGTTCAGGGGCCGAATAGCAATCAGCCCCAGCATTTT CASSSVQGPNSNQPQHF
TRBJ1-2 . TRBV4-3 . TGCGCCAGCAGCCATAAGGTCATGGAGGCTAACTATGGCTACACCTTC CASSHKVMEANYGYTF
TRBJ2-7 TRBD1 TRBV5-4 few TGTGCCAGCAGCTTTTACAGGGGAAACGAGCAGTACTTC CASSFYRGNEQYF
TRBJ2-1 TRBD2 TRBV5-5 . TGTGCCAGCACCCGCGGCGGGGGGTGGTTTGAGCAGTTCTTC CASTRGGGWFEQFF
TRBJ1-1 . TRBV18 . TGTGCCAGCTCACCAGGGCACTTAGAAGCTTTCTTT CASSPGHLEAFF
TRBJ2-5 . TRBV19 . TGTGCCAGTAGTACACAGGGTAGGGAGACCCAGTACTTC CASSTQGRETQYF
TRBJ2-7 TRBD2 TRBV27 once TGTGCCAGCAGTTTTCGGGGCGGGGGTTACGAGCAGTACTTC CASSFRGGGYEQYF
TRBJ2-7 TRBD2 TRBV6-8 . TGTGCCAGCAGAAGGACTAGCGGGAGCCACTACGAGCAGTACTTC CASRRTSGSHYEQYF
TRBJ2-7 . TRBV7-8 . TGTGCCAGCAGCCATTCACTAGTGGGTTCCAGCTCCTACGAGCAGTACTTC CASSHSLVGSSSYEQYF
TRBJ2-3 . TRBV10-2 . TGCGCCAGCAAGTGGGCCCCCGACAGAGCTAGCACAGATACGCAGTATTTT CASKWAPDRASTDTQYF
TRBJ2-2 . TRBV7-9 . TGTGCCAGCAGCCCGATCGGTGTCCCCGGGGAGCTGTTTTTT CASSPIGVPGELFF